This TCR beta chain came from a study of blood T cells in healthy people across ages. About 10 milliliters was the volume of peripheral blood drawn from each donor. Study-wide findings and caveats: Estimated diversity that came from one million T cells was considered an underestimate. In long-lived donors, naive CD4+ cell counts and diversity exceeded those of aged donors.

Combining a sample-barcoded 5' primer with a J-beta primer mix, a second PCR ran for 7 to 11 cycles. There were at least 3 million CDR3-containing paired-end reads obtained from each sample. MiXCR was run by TCRdb on the 5' RACE reads, yielding one entry per CDR3 protein. The table records around 710,000 distinct CDR3 sequences, roughly 43% of them present only once. On this clonotype itself: As yet, its antigen is unknown.

Germline-derived CDR1 and CDR2 are DFQATT and SNEGSKA (reference sequence). The CDR3 is 15 residues long. The V and J ends lost 5 bases and 5 bases, in that order; junction bases with no gene match: 9. V usage is TRBV20-1 and J usage is TRBJ2-3; TRBD2 matches 11 bases. The sample consisted of blood. The receptor's source is a woman in her sixties or seventies in good health. The CDR3 DNA reads TGCAGTGCTCTTAATAGCGGGAGGGTTGGAGATACGCAGTATTTT. This translates into CSALNSGRVGDTQYF.